These T cell receptor beta chains were read from a single sample in a study of cytomegalovirus exposure and HLA in healthy donors. TCRdb's table, derived via immunoSEQ multiplex PCR, lists solely in-frame clones and lacks some. The table includes more than 150,000 clones, around 77% detected once. The sample taken for sequencing was PBMCs. The receptors were sampled from a young woman in good health and CMV-seronegative. CDR3s include the opening cysteine and the closing phenylalanine or tryptophan. Fields, in order: J gene, clone size, D gene, CDR3 length, V gene, CDR3 protein, CDR3 DNA. A D gene is named only where the DNA matches it firmly. Clone size is not always given. Where it is, it says once, few, many or a class for expanded clones.

>TRBJ2-5|few|TRBD2|15|TRBV2
CAIPRGSGGVETQYF
TGTGCCATCCCCCGGGGTAGCGGGGGGGTGGAGACCCAGTACTTC
>TRBJ2-5|-|TRBD1|13|TRBV18
CASSPTGQRIQYF
TGTGCCAGCTCACCTACGGGACAGAGAATCCAGTACTTC
>TRBJ1-4|-|TRBD1|15|TRBV4-3
CASSQDPQGSEKLFF
TGCGCCAGCAGCCAAGACCCACAGGGGAGTGAAAAACTGTTTTTT
>TRBJ1-5|-|-|15|TRBV2
CASSEGTASNQPQHF
TGTGCCAGCAGCGAAGGAACAGCCTCCAATCAGCCCCAGCATTTT
>TRBJ2-7|-|-|15|TRBV6-1
CASVGGTVTTYEQYF
TGTGCCAGCGTCGGCGGGACAGTGACCACCTACGAGCAGTACTTC
>TRBJ1-1|few|-|14|TRBV19
CASSTLGGLTEAFF
TGTGCCAGTAGTACCCTGGGGGGATTAACTGAAGCTTTCTTT
>TRBJ2-7|-|-|14|TRBV19
CASRDSPSTYEQYF
TGTGCCAGTAGGGACAGCCCATCTACCTACGAGCAGTACTTC
>TRBJ2-3|-|-|16|TRBV19
CASDVAGGARLNTQYF
TGTGCCAGTGATGTAGCTGGCGGGGCCCGGTTAAATACGCAGTATTTT
>TRBJ2-2|-|TRBD1|15|TRBV9
CASSVAGGNTGELFF
TGTGCCAGCAGCGTCGCAGGGGGGAACACCGGGGAGCTGTTTTTT
>TRBJ2-3|-|TRBD1|14|TRBV19
CASRQGYGTDTQYF
TGTGCCAGCCGACAGGGATATGGCACAGATACGCAGTATTTT
>TRBJ2-1|-|TRBD2|16|TRBV19
CASSRPLAGGHNEQFF
TGTGCCAGTAGTCGCCCACTGGCGGGGGGGCACAATGAGCAGTTCTTC
>TRBJ1-5|-|TRBD1|15|TRBV6-1
CASRDRGRGNQPQHF
TGTGCCAGCAGGGACAGGGGTAGGGGCAATCAGCCCCAGCATTTT
>TRBJ2-7|-|-|12|TRBV30
CAWSVSNYEQYF
TGTGCCTGGAGTGTTTCCAATTACGAGCAGTACTTC
>TRBJ1-4|-|-|14|TRBV2
CATSEARKGEKLFF
TGTGCCACCTCAGAAGCACGAAAGGGGGAAAAACTGTTTTTT
>TRBJ2-5|-|TRBD1|16|TRBV5-1
CASSPPRGQEGETQYF
TGCGCCAGCAGCCCCCCCCGGGGACAGGAAGGAGAGACCCAGTACTTC
>TRBJ2-2|few|-|15|TRBV7-2
CASSSERSNTGELFF
TGTGCCAGCAGTTCCGAGCGCTCGAACACCGGGGAGCTGTTTTTT
>TRBJ1-1|-|-|15|TRBV19
CASSIQGPGNTEAFF
TGTGCCAGTAGTATCCAGGGGCCAGGGAACACTGAAGCTTTCTTT
>TRBJ1-1|-|-|14|TRBV7-3
CASSPGVMNTEAFF
TGTGCCAGCAGCCCAGGGGTGATGAACACTGAAGCTTTCTTT
>TRBJ2-2|-|TRBD1|16|TRBV28
CASSLFRDRGTGELFF
TGTGCCAGCAGCCTCTTCCGGGACAGGGGCACCGGGGAGCTGTTTTTT
>TRBJ1-4|-|-|15|TRBV6-5
CASSSLGSTNEKLFF
TGTGCCAGCAGTTCCCTCGGGTCAACTAATGAAAAACTGTTTTTT
>TRBJ1-1|-|-|15|TRBV10-3
CAISAGQIMNTEAFF
TGTGCCATCAGTGCAGGACAGATAATGAACACTGAAGCTTTCTTT
>TRBJ2-7|-|-|16|TRBV13
CASSLRGLRTSYEQYF
TGTGCCAGCAGCTTAAGGGGACTGAGAACCTCCTACGAGCAGTACTTC
>TRBJ1-6|-|-|15|TRBV27
CASSLSAGRGSPLHF
TGTGCCAGCAGTTTATCAGCGGGCCGGGGTTCACCCCTCCACTTT
>TRBJ2-3|-|-|14|TRBV5-6
CASISGGSTDTQYF
TGTGCCAGCATTAGCGGCGGAAGCACAGATACGCAGTATTTT
>TRBJ1-2|-|TRBD1|13|TRBV2
CASGGDRVDGYTF
TGTGCCAGCGGGGGGGACAGGGTGGATGGCTACACCTTC
>TRBJ2-7|-|TRBD2|15|TRBV2
CASSEVAFGGSEQYF
TGTGCCAGCAGTGAAGTGGCTTTCGGGGGGAGCGAGCAGTACTTC
>TRBJ1-6|-|TRBD1|14|TRBV5-1
CASSFQGGDSPLHF
TGCGCCAGCAGCTTCCAGGGGGGTGATTCACCCCTCCACTTT
>TRBJ2-7|once|TRBD2|16|TRBV28
CASSFSQERGGYEQYF
TGTGCCAGCAGTTTCTCGCAGGAGCGGGGGGGCTACGAGCAGTACTTC
>TRBJ1-1|few|TRBD1|13|TRBV7-3
CASSLTRGPDAFF
TGTGCCAGCAGCTTAACAAGGGGGCCGGATGCTTTCTTT
>TRBJ1-6|few|-|16|TRBV4-2
CASSQDMGLGNSPLHF
TGTGCCAGCAGCCAAGATATGGGACTCGGTAATTCACCCCTCCACTTT
>TRBJ1-2|-|-|14|TRBV25-1
CASSPTGTNGGYTF
TGTGCCAGCAGTCCCACAGGGACTAACGGTGGCTACACCTTC
>TRBJ2-3|-|-|14|TRBV7-2
CASSPITRADTQYF
TGTGCCAGCAGCCCCATCACCAGGGCTGATACGCAGTATTTT
>TRBJ2-7|-|-|15|TRBV27
CASSLSGRGSYEQYF
TGTGCCAGCAGTTTATCAGGTAGGGGTTCCTACGAGCAGTACTTC
>TRBJ1-6|once|TRBD1|14|TRBV4-1
CASSQGQGGSPLHF
TGCGCCAGCAGCCAGGGACAGGGCGGTTCACCCCTCCACTTT
>TRBJ1-1|-|-|14|TRBV27
CASRPPGHNTEAFF
TGTGCCAGCAGGCCCCCGGGACACAACACTGAAGCTTTCTTT
>TRBJ2-4|-|-|15|TRBV6-5
CASSYSAGRSNIQYF
TGTGCCAGCAGTTACTCGGCAGGGCGGTCAAACATTCAGTACTTC
>TRBJ1-5|-|-|15|TRBV9
CASSPEDSLNQPQHF
TGTGCCAGCAGCCCCGAGGACAGTCTCAATCAGCCCCAGCATTTT
>TRBJ2-5|-|TRBD1|13|TRBV29-1
CSVDRGRGETQYF
TGCAGCGTTGACAGGGGGCGCGGGGAGACCCAGTACTTC
>TRBJ1-1|-|-|11|TRBV2
CASRGDTPPFF
TGTGCCAGCAGGGGGGACACCCCACCTTTCTTT
>TRBJ2-3|few|-|11|TRBV30
CAWSGGDTQYF
TGTGCCTGGAGTGGCGGAGATACGCAGTATTTT
>TRBJ1-2|-|-|14|TRBV15
CATSRDRQRYGYTF
TGTGCCACCAGCAGAGATCGACAGAGATATGGCTACACCTTC
>TRBJ1-1|few|-|11|TRBV2
CASRAASEAFF
TGTGCCAGCAGGGCCGCCTCTGAAGCTTTCTTT
>TRBJ1-6|-|-|13|TRBV19
CASSGRVNSPLHF
TGTGCCAGTAGTGGGAGGGTGAATTCACCCCTCCACTTT
>TRBJ2-4|-|-|14|TRBV18
CASSPTLAENIQYF
TGTGCCAGCTCACCGACCCTGGCGGAGAACATTCAGTACTTC
>TRBJ1-2|-|-|13|TRBV7-2
CASSLAGVDGYTF
TGTGCCAGCAGCTTAGCCGGGGTTGATGGCTACACCTTC
>TRBJ2-7|-|TRBD2|16|TRBV4-3
CASSQALRLAGYEQYF
TGCGCCAGCAGCCAAGCCCTCCGACTAGCGGGATACGAGCAGTACTTC
>TRBJ2-7|-|-|15|TRBV9
CASSVGPTEVYEQYF
TGTGCCAGCAGCGTAGGCCCCACAGAAGTCTACGAGCAGTACTTC
>TRBJ1-1|-|-|16|TRBV9
CASSGPLGAKNTEAFF
TGTGCCAGCAGCGGACCGTTGGGGGCGAAAAACACTGAAGCTTTCTTT
>TRBJ1-2|-|TRBD1|14|TRBV5-1
CASSQGQQGQGYTF
TGCGCCAGCAGTCAAGGCCAACAGGGGCAGGGCTACACCTTC
>TRBJ1-2|-|-|13|TRBV18
CASHAGQPYGYTF
TGTGCCAGCCACGCGGGGCAGCCTTATGGCTACACCTTC
>TRBJ2-2|-|-|15|TRBV5-1
CASNRGGSNTGELFF
TGCGCCAGCAACAGGGGGGGGTCGAACACCGGGGAGCTGTTTTTT
>TRBJ2-5|-|-|16|TRBV9
CASSANFGRGQETQYF
TGTGCCAGCAGCGCCAATTTCGGAAGGGGGCAAGAGACCCAGTACTTC
>TRBJ2-5|-|-|15|TRBV5-1
CASSLGLQGRETQYF
TGCGCCAGCAGCTTGGGTCTCCAGGGCCGAGAGACCCAGTACTTC
>TRBJ2-7|-|-|14|TRBV6-5
CASSQGLGFYEQYF
TGTGCCAGCAGTCAGGGATTAGGCTTCTACGAGCAGTACTTC
>TRBJ2-3|once|TRBD2|14|TRBV19
CASQAGGHADTQYF
TGTGCCAGCCAAGCGGGGGGGCACGCAGATACGCAGTATTTT
>TRBJ2-5|-|TRBD1|13|TRBV30
CAWRTGPSGTQYF
TGTGCCTGGAGGACAGGGCCGTCGGGGACCCAGTACTTC
>TRBJ1-1|-|TRBD1|14|TRBV9
CASSVRDSYTEAFF
TGTGCCAGCAGCGTCCGGGACAGTTACACTGAAGCTTTCTTT
>TRBJ1-1|-|TRBD1|15|TRBV19
CASSRGQGSVTEAFF
TGTGCCAGTAGTAGGGGACAGGGATCGGTCACTGAAGCTTTCTTT
>TRBJ2-3|-|TRBD1|15|TRBV14
CASSQATGWSDTQYF
TGTGCCAGCAGCCAAGCGACAGGGTGGTCAGATACGCAGTATTTT
>TRBJ1-5|-|TRBD1|15|TRBV27
CASSRRDRGNQPQHF
TGTGCCAGCAGCAGACGGGACAGGGGCAATCAGCCCCAGCATTTT